This entry lists 28 T cell receptor beta chains sequenced from one sample in a study of blood T cell repertoires in COVID-19. TCRdb's copy holds only in-frame clones and misses some; the assay was immunoSEQ multiplex PCR. The sample has approximately 330,000 clones, 80% to 90% seen once; the top ten hold approximately 10%. Input material: peripheral blood. The receptor set was obtained from a man aged 25 to 40 with COVID-19, enrolled during active disease.

This chain links TRBV7-9 with TRBJ2-1; TRBD1 matches 7 bases. The germline gives CDR1 SEHNR, CDR2 FQNEAQ (reference sequence). The CDR3 extends over 13 amino acids. V shed 4 bases, J shed 8 bases, and the junction held 5 bases outside the gene matches. The CDR3 loop is CASSYTTGDEQFF. The CDR3 bases are TGTGCCAGCAGCTACACTACAGGGGATGAGCAGTTCTTC.

The V and J genes are TRBV19 and TRBJ2-7, with a tentative D call TRBD2 (5 bases). V shed 5 bases and J shed 3 bases, with 14 bases lying between them. CDR1 and CDR2 (germline): LNHDA, SQIVND (reference sequence). The CDR3 is made up of 14 amino acids. As DNA, the CDR3 is TGTGCCAGTAGTCCGGTAGGAGGCCACTACGAGCAGTACTTC. Translated, it gives CASSPVGGHYEQYF.

V usage is TRBV6-5 and J usage is TRBJ2-7; possible D gene TRBD1, 6 bases. The CDR3 loop spans 15 amino acids. Trimming cost V 0 bases and J 6 bases, with 15 bases left between them. Germline CDR1 MNHEY, CDR2 SVGAGI. CDR3 sequence: CASSYSAGVGFEQYF. DNA for the CDR3: TGTGCCAGCAGTTACTCAGCAGGGGTAGGATTCGAGCAGTACTTC.

The J gene is TRBJ2-1, the V gene TRBV6-1; D may be TRBD1 (7 bases). The CDR3 runs to 13 residues. Trimming removed 3 bases from V and 7 bases from J, with 10 bases in between. Germline V lookup: CDR1 MNHNS, CDR2 SASEGT. CDR3 in DNA: TGTGCCAGCAGTGATCAGGGGGGAAATGAGCAGTTCTTC. Translated: CASSDQGGNEQFF.

The chain combines TRBV5-6 with TRBJ2-2, with D unresolved. CDR1 is SGHDT and CDR2 is YYEEEE in the germline V gene. This CDR3 is 14 amino acids long. V was trimmed by 0 bases and J by 5 bases, leaving 8 bases between them. The CDR3 nucleotides are TGTGCCAGCAGCTTGGCCTACCCTACCGGGGAGCTGTTTTTT. It is translated as CASSLAYPTGELFF.

This clone turned up a few times. V is TRBV3-1 (or the pseudogene TRBV3-2) and J is TRBJ2-1; 7 bases are shared with TRBD2. The germline V gene encodes CDR1 LGHDT and CDR2 YNNKEL (reference sequence). The CDR3 covers 17 residues. The ends lost 4 bases at V and 2 bases at J; junction bases unmatched: 11. The CDR3 DNA reads as TGTGCCAGCAGCCGCCCATATGGGAGGGGCCCCTACAATGAGCAGTTCTTC. This translates into CASSRPYGRGPYNEQFF.

This chain links TRBV9 with TRBJ2-7, with 11 bases fitting TRBD2. Germline CDR1 and CDR2: SGDLS and YYNGEE. The ends lost 4 bases at V and 6 bases at J; junction bases unmatched: 6. There are 14 residues in the CDR3. The CDR3 coding sequence is TGTGCCAGCAGCAGCTGGGGGACTAGCGGCGAGCAGTACTTC. This codes for CASSSWGTSGEQYF.

This chain joins TRBV24-1 and TRBJ2-7, with D maybe TRBD2 (6 bases). Trimming took 4 bases from V and 6 from J, leaving 12 bases between them. Germline loops: CDR1 KGHDR, CDR2 SFDVKD. CDR3 length equals 13 residues. The CDR3 nucleotides read TGTGCCACCAGTGACGGGAGTGAGCTCGAGCAGTACTTC. Its translation: CATSDGSELEQYF.

V is TRBV7-2 and J is TRBJ2-2; D unclear. V was trimmed by 2 bases and J by 0 bases, leaving 10 bases between them. CDR3 size: 16 residues. Germline assignment: CDR1 SGHTA and CDR2 FQGNSA. CDR3 in DNA: TGTGCCAGCAGCTTATTTTGGCTCCCGAACACCGGGGAGCTGTTTTTT. This codes for CASSLFWLPNTGELFF.

The J gene is TRBJ1-2, the V gene TRBV2, with 8 bases lining up with TRBD1. Trimming at V came to 7 bases and at J to 6 bases, leaving 10 bases not matched to a gene. Germline assignment: CDR1 SNHLY and CDR2 FYNNEI. CDR3 length: 14 amino acids. The CDR3 nucleotides are TGTGCCAGCACCCTGGGCAGGGGGCTAAATGGCTACACCTTC. Translating it yields CASTLGRGLNGYTF.

V usage is TRBV18 and J usage is TRBJ1-1; perhaps TRBD1 as D (6 bases). Germline-derived CDR1 and CDR2 are KGHSH and LQKENI. Trimming cost V 4 bases and J 3 bases, with 21 bases left between them. The CDR3 totals 17 residues. CDR3 in amino acids: CASSQAVQGRGDTEAFF. The DNA of the CDR3 is TGTGCCAGCTCACAAGCCGTACAGGGACGAGGGGACACTGAAGCTTTCTTT.

The chain carries TRBV29-1 and TRBJ2-7; possibly TRBD2 for D (5 bases). Germline CDR1 reads SQVTM; CDR2 reads ANQGSEA. This CDR3 spans 11 amino acids. V was pared by 5 bases and J by 7 bases, with 12 bases between. DNA for the CDR3: TGCAGCGTTTGGACCGGGGAGGAGCAGTACTTC. Encoded protein: CSVWTGEEQYF.

J is TRBJ2-1 and V is TRBV5-1, with D perhaps matching TRBD2 (6 bases). This CDR3 spans 12 amino acids. The germline CDR1 and CDR2 sequences are SGHRS and YFSETQ. Trimming pared 5 bases from V and 9 bases from J, leaving 12 bases between. CDR3 residues: CASSSYGGEQFF. In DNA, the CDR3 is TGCGCCAGCAGTTCGTACGGGGGTGAGCAGTTCTTC.

The chain recombines TRBV7-3 with TRBJ2-1; 7 positions match TRBD2. V shed 5 bases, J shed 6 bases, and the junction held 4 bases outside the gene matches. This CDR3 is built from 13 residues. Per germline, CDR1 SGHTA and CDR2 FQGTGA. This CDR3 is CASSNSGGNEQFF. The CDR3 coding sequence is TGTGCCAGCAGCAATTCGGGAGGCAATGAGCAGTTCTTC.

This sequence joins TRBV28 and TRBJ1-1; D call uncertain. The CDR3 is made up of 12 amino acids. Germline V gives CDR1 MDHEN, CDR2 SYDVKM. V lost 6 bases, J lost 0 bases, and 5 bases lay in between. This CDR3 reads CASRTMNTEAFF. In DNA, the CDR3 is TGTGCCAGCAGGACAATGAACACTGAAGCTTTCTTT.

CDR3 residues: CASSLGLGVASSTDTQYF. DNA of the CDR3: TGCGCCAGCAGCTTGGGGCTAGGGGTCGCCTCTAGCACAGATACGCAGTATTTT. V and J are TRBV5-1 and TRBJ2-3, with D perhaps matching TRBD1 (5 bases). The germline V gene has CDR1 SGHRS and CDR2 YFSETQ. V lost 0 bases and J 0 bases, leaving 17 bases between the germline ends. The CDR3 sequence is 18 residues long.

The rearrangement links TRBV5-1 to TRBJ2-6, with TRBD1 identical over 11 bases. V trimming: 0 bases; J trimming: 4 bases; junction bases outside the gene matches: 9. Looked up from germline, CDR1 is SGHRS and CDR2 is YFSETQ. The CDR3 has 19 residues. The CDR3 DNA reads as TGCGCCAGCAGCTTGGAAGGACAGGGGGCACTCGTCGGGGCCAACGTCCTGACTTTC. Its protein is CASSLEGQGALVGANVLTF.

Notes on this clone: Additional DNA sequences in this sample encode the identical CDR3. The CDR3: CASSLTGGRETQYF. In DNA form, the CDR3 reads TGCGCCAGCAGCTTAACGGGGGGCAGAGAGACCCAGTACTTC. The gene calls are TRBV5-1 and TRBJ2-5, with D possibly being TRBD2 (7 bases). Germline-derived CDR1 and CDR2 are SGHRS and YFSETQ. V lost 2 bases and J 4 bases, leaving 12 bases between the germline ends. The CDR3 consists of 14 residues.

This chain joins TRBV18 and TRBJ1-5, with a weak D call TRBD1 (6 bases). This CDR3 is 13 amino acids long. V lost 2 bases and J 6 bases, leaving 8 bases between the germline ends. Germline loops: CDR1 KGHSH, CDR2 LQKENI. CDR3 sequence reads: CASSPTGFQPQHF. CDR3 sequence (DNA): TGTGCCAGCTCACCAACAGGGTTTCAGCCCCAGCATTTT.

The chain has TRBV6-5 and TRBJ1-6; D is perhaps TRBD1 (6 bases). V lost 8 bases to trimming and J lost 7 bases, with 12 bases between them. The CDR3 loop spans 13 amino acids. CDR1 and CDR2 (germline): MNHEY, SVGAGI. CDR3 nucleotides: TGTGCCAGCCTTGAGCAGGGGAATTCACCCCTCCACTTT. Its protein product is CASLEQGNSPLHF.

The chain has TRBV4-1 and TRBJ2-5; TRBD2 agrees at 9 bases. Germline V lookup: CDR1 MGHRA, CDR2 YSYEKL. The ends lost 4 bases at V and 3 bases at J; junction bases unmatched: 9. The CDR3 spans 16 residues. Here the CDR3 DNA reads TGCGCCAGCAGCCGAGTTCCCGGGACTAGCAAAGAGACCCAGTACTTC. The encoded protein is CASSRVPGTSKETQYF.

This clone was seen once. V is TRBV24-1 and J is TRBJ2-2; a possible D gene is TRBD1 (5 bases). The CDR3 contains 14 residues. Germline loops: CDR1 KGHDR, CDR2 SFDVKD. The V end was cut by 2 bases, the J end by 6 bases, with 9 bases between. The CDR3 spells CATSDSRAAGELFF. CDR3 in DNA: TGTGCCACCAGTGATTCCAGGGCGGCCGGGGAGCTGTTTTTT.

The CDR3 DNA follows: TGTGCCAGCAGGAGCGGTGCTAGCACAGATACGCAGTATTTT. Translated, it gives CASRSGASTDTQYF. This chain joins TRBV11-2 and TRBJ2-3; D might be TRBD2 (5 bases). The CDR3 totals 14 residues. The V end was cut by 6 bases, the J end by 0 bases, with 10 bases between. CDR1 and CDR2 from the germline V gene are SGHAT and FQNNGV.

This clone came up a few times. The rearrangement links TRBV28 to TRBJ1-6, with TRBD1 identical over 10 bases. Germline CDR1 MDHEN, CDR2 SYDVKM. J was trimmed by 8 bases and V by 4 bases; bases with no gene match: 8. CDR3 length equals 16 residues. CDR3 in DNA: TGTGCCAGCAGTTCACTTGGACAGGGGGTATATTCACCCCTCCACTTT. Protein product: CASSSLGQGVYSPLHF.

This chain uses TRBV7-7 with TRBJ1-3, with a weak D call TRBD1 (6 bases). This CDR3 region has 16 residues. CDR1 is SSHAT and CDR2 is FNYEAQ in the germline V gene (reference sequence). V was cut by 1 base and J by 2 bases, with 12 bases left in between. CDR3 bases: TGTGCCAGCAGCTTAGAGAGGACAGAGACTGGAAACACCATATATTTT. Protein sequence: CASSLERTETGNTIYF.

J is TRBJ1-2 and V is TRBV5-4; a weak D match, TRBD1 (5 bases). Germline V gene sequence: CDR1 SGHNT, CDR2 YYREEE (reference sequence). The V and J ends lost 4 bases and 0 bases respectively, with 7 bases between them. The CDR3 runs 13 residues. For the CDR3, the DNA is TGTGCCAGCAGCGTGACAGCTAACTATGGCTACACCTTC. Encoded protein: CASSVTANYGYTF.

V is TRBV5-1 and J is TRBJ2-7; 10 positions match TRBD1. Germline loops: CDR1 SGHRS, CDR2 YFSETQ. CDR3 size: 13 residues. The trim removed 7 bases at V and 9 bases at J, leaving 10 bases unmatched. CDR3 coding DNA: TGCGCCAGCGCCGGGACAGGGGTAACAGTGCAGTACTTC. Protein product: CASAGTGVTVQYF. The full variable domain, completed using reference TRBV5-1 and TRBJ2-7, is KAGVTQTPRYLIKTRGQQVTLSCSPISGHRSVSWYQQTPGQGLQFLFEYFSETQRNKGNFPGRFSGRQFSNSRSEMNVSTLELGDSALYLCASAGTGVTVQYFGPGTRLTVT.

CDR3 protein: CASSPGTGGRETQYF. The CDR3 nucleotides are TGCGCCAGCAGCCCCGGGACAGGGGGCAGAGAGACCCAGTACTTC. This rearrangement joins TRBV5-1 to TRBJ2-5; the match to TRBD1 covers 12 bases. The J segment lost 4 bases and the V segment lost 4 bases, leaving 5 bases of the junction unmatched. The CDR3 covers 15 residues. Looked up from germline, CDR1 is SGHRS and CDR2 is YFSETQ. Full variable domain (outside the CDR3, taken from reference TRBV5-1 and TRBJ2-5): KAGVTQTPRYLIKTRGQQVTLSCSPISGHRSVSWYQQTPGQGLQFLFEYFSETQRNKGNFPGRFSGRQFSNSRSEMNVSTLELGDSALYLCASSPGTGGRETQYFGPGTRLLVL.